This T cell receptor (beta chain) was retrieved from a study of shared T cell receptors in the human thymus. Per germline, CDR1 MDHEN and CDR2 SYDVKM. This CDR3 spans 18 amino acids. V lost 5 bases and J 1 base, leaving 23 bases between the germline ends. The data were produced by immunoSEQ multiplex PCR, yet TCRdb's version contains in-frame clones alone and is incomplete. This table holds over 650,000 clones, around 87% found once. These data were also reused for a study on human thymus T cells.

The sequenced sample consisted of thymocytes. This chain joins TRBV28 and TRBJ1-2; possibly TRBD1 for D (5 bases). The TCR sequence derives from a boy in the first two years of life with a congenital heart defect. CDR3 amino acids: CASSQTAGRFRSNYGYTF. For the CDR3, the DNA is TGTGCCAGCAGTCAGACAGCCGGACGGTTTAGGAGTAACTATGGCTACACCTTC.